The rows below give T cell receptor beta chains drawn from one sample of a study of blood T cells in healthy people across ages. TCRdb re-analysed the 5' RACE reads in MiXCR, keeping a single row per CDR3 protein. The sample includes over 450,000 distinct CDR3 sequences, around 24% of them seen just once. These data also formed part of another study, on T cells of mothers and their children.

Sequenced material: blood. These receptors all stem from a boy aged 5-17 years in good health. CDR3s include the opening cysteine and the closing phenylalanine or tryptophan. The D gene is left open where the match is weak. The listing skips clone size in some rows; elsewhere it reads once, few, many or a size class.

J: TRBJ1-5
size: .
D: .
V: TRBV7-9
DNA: TGTGCCAGCAGCTTAGCCAGGGCCAATCAGCCCCAGCATTTT
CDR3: CASSLARANQPQHF

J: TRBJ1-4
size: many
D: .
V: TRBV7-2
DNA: TGTGCCAGCAGCCGAAACGACCCGGGCACTAATGAAAAACTGTTTTTT
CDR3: CASSRNDPGTNEKLFF

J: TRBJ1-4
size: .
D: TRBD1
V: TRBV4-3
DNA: TGCGCCAGCAGCCAGGTGGGACAGGATGAAAAACTGTTTTTT
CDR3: CASSQVGQDEKLFF

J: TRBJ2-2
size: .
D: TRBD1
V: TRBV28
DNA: TGTGCCAGCAGACAAACAGGGGCGATCGGGGAGCTGTTTTTT
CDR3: CASRQTGAIGELFF

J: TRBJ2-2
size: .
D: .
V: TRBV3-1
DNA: TGTGCCAGCAGCCAAGTCAAGTCTTCCGGCGGGGAGCTGTTTTTT
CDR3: CASSQVKSSGGELFF

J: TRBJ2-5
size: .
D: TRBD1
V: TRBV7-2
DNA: TGTGCCAGCAGCGCACAGGGGGAGACCCAGTACTTC
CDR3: CASSAQGETQYF

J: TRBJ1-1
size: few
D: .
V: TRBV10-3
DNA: TGTGCCATCCCTGAGGTAGATAAAGCTTTCTTT
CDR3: CAIPEVDKAFF

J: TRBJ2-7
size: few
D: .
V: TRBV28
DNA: TGTGCCAGCAGTTCCGACCAATACGAGCAGTGCTTC
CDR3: CASSSDQYEQCF

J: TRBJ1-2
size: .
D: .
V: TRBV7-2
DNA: TGTGCCAGCACCGAGGGAGGCCGGAACTATGGCTACACCTTC
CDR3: CASTEGGRNYGYTF

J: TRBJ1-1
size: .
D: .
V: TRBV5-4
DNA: TGTGCCAGCACCCAACAGGGTCTGAACACTGAAGCTTTCTTT
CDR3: CASTQQGLNTEAFF

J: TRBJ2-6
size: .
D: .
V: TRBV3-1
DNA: TGTGCCAGCAGCTCGAGCGCGGAAGTCTCTGGGGCCAACGTCCTGACTTTC
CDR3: CASSSSAEVSGANVLTF

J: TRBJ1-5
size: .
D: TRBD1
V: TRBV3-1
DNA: TGTGCCAGCAGCCAAGATTCGACAGGGGGACAGCCCCAGCATTTT
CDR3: CASSQDSTGGQPQHF

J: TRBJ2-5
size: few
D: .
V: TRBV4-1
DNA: TGCGCCAGCAGCCAAGCTGGGCAGAAAGAGACCCAGTACTTC
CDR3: CASSQAGQKETQYF

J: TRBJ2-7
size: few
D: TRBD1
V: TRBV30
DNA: TGTGCCTGGACAGGGGGCACTTACGAGCAATACTTC
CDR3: CAWTGGTYEQYF

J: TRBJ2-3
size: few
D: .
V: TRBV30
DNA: TGTGCCTGGAGCCCGGGGGCGGATACGCAGTATTTT
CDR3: CAWSPGADTQYF

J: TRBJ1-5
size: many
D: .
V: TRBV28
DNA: TGTGCCAGCAGTCGGTCCAATCAGCCCCAGCATTTT
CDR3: CASSRSNQPQHF

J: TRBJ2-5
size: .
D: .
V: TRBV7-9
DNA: TGTGCCAGCAGCTTAGTTCCCACACTTGTGGGCCAGTACTTC
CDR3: CASSLVPTLVGQYF

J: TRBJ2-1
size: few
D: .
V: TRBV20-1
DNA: TGCAGTGCTAGAGAGTCTCCGGGACCACGCTTGAAGGAGCAGTTCTTC
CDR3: CSARESPGPRLKEQFF

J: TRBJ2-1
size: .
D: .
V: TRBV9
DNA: TGTGCCAGCAGCGTCTCTCGACAAAACTACAATGAGCAGTTCTTC
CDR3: CASSVSRQNYNEQFF

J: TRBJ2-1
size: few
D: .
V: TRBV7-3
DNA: TGTGCCAGCAGCGCCGAGACAGGGAGGGAGCAGTTCTTC
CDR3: CASSAETGREQFF

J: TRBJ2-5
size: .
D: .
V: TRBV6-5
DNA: TGTGCCAGCAGTTTTCGGACCGAAGAGACCCAGTACTTC
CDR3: CASSFRTEETQYF

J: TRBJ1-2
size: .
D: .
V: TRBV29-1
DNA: TGCAGCGTTGAAATGGCCAGTAACTATGGCTACACCTTC
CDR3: CSVEMASNYGYTF

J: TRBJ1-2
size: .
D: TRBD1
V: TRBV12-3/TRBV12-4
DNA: TGTGCCAGCAGTTTTTCCGACAGGGCTTATGGCTACACCTTC
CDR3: CASSFSDRAYGYTF

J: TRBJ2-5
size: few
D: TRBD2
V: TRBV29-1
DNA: TGCAGCGTCCTCCACCAACTAGCGGGAGTTGGAGAGACCCAGTACTTC
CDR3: CSVLHQLAGVGETQYF

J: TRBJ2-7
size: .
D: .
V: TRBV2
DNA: TGTGCCAGCAGTCGGGACGGGTACTACGAGCAGTACTTC
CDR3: CASSRDGYYEQYF

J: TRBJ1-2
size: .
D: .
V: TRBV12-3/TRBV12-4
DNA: TGTGCCAGCAGACCGGGGGGCGGGCATGGCTACACCTTC
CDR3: CASRPGGGHGYTF

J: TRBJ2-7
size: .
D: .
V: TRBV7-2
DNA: TGTGCCAGCAGCTTAGAATGGATCAGCGAGCAGTACTTC
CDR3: CASSLEWISEQYF

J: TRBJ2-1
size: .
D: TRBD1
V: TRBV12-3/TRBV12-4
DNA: TGTGCCAGCAGTTGGGGACAGGGATCAGGAGAGCAGTTCTTC
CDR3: CASSWGQGSGEQFF

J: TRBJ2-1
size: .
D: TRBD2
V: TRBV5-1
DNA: TGCGCCAGCAGCGACGGACAGGGGACTAGCGGGAGTAGGGAGCAGTTCTTC
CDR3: CASSDGQGTSGSREQFF

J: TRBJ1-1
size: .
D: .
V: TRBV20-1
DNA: TGCAGTGCCAGCTCCTTGGGAGGCTTCAACACTGAAGCTTTCTTT
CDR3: CSASSLGGFNTEAFF

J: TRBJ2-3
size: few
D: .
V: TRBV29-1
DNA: TGCAGCGTTGGTGCGATCACAGATACGCAGTATTTT
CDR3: CSVGAITDTQYF

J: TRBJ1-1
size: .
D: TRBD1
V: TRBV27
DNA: TGTGCCAGCAGTTTGGACAGGGCGCCCTTAGGCACTGAAGCTTTCTTT
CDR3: CASSLDRAPLGTEAFF

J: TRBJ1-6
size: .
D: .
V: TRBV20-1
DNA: TGCAGTGCTGGGGAGGGGGGTAGCTCCTATAATTCACCCATCCACTTT
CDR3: CSAGEGGSSYNSPIHF

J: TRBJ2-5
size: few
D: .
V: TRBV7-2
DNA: TGTGCCAGCAGCTCAAGGGCAGGATCAGAGACCCAGTACTTC
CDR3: CASSSRAGSETQYF

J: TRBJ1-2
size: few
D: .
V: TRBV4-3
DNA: TGCGCCAGCAGCCAAAAAGGGGGCTATGGCTACACCTTC
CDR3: CASSQKGGYGYTF

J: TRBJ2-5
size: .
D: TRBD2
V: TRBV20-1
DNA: TGCAGTGCTCCCCAAGGGACTAGCGCCAAAGAGACCCAGTACTTC
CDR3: CSAPQGTSAKETQYF

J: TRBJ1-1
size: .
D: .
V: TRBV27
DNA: TGTGCCAGCGTAGACAGAGGAAGGACTGAAGCTTTCTTT
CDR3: CASVDRGRTEAFF

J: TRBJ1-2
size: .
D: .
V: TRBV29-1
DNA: TGCAGCGTCATTCGGGACAACAGGGACTATGGCTACACCTTC
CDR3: CSVIRDNRDYGYTF

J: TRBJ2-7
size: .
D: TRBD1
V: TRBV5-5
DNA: TGTGCCAGCAGCTTGGAGGGACAGGGGAACGAGCAGTACTTC
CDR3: CASSLEGQGNEQYF

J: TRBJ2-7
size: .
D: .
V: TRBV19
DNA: TGTGCCAGTAGTATTAGAGGAAAGAACGAGCAGTACTTC
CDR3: CASSIRGKNEQYF

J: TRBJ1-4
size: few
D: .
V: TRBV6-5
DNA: TGTGCCAGCAGTTACTCTTCAGGGGTTGGTGAAAAACTGTTTTTT
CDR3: CASSYSSGVGEKLFF

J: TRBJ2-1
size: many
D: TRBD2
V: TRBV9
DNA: TGTGCCAGCAGCGTAGGGTGGGGCGGGAGGATCTCCTACAATGAGCAGTTCTTC
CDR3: CASSVGWGGRISYNEQFF

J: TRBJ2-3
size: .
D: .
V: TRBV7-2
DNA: TGTGCCAGCAGCTCCCCTCGTACGCAGTATTTT
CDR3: CASSSPRTQYF

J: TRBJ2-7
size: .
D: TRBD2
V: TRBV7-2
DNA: TGTGCCAGCAGCTTAGCGTGGACTAGCGGGTACGAGCAGTACTTC
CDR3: CASSLAWTSGYEQYF

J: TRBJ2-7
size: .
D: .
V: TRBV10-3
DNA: TGTGCCATCAGTGAGGGGCAGCTAAATGCCTACGAGCAGTACTTC
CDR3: CAISEGQLNAYEQYF

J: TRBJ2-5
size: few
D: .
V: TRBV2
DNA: TGTGCCAGCAGTGCCCAGCAGGGGTTCATGGAGACCCAGTACTTC
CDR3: CASSAQQGFMETQYF

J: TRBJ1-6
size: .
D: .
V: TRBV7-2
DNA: TGTGCCAGCAGCTTAGAAGGGAGCGGGTCACCCCTCCACTTT
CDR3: CASSLEGSGSPLHF

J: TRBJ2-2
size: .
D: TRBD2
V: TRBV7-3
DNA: TGTGCCAGCAGGGCGGGAGGCACCGGGGAGCTGTTTTTT
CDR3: CASRAGGTGELFF

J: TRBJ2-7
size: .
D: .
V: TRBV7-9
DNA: TGTGCCAGCAACTCTCCGGTCCGCCACGAGCAGTACTTC
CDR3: CASNSPVRHEQYF

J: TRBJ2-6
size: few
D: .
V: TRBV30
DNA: TGTGCCTGGGGGGCCAACGTCCTGACTTTC
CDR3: CAWGANVLTF

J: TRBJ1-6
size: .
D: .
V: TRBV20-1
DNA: TGCAGTGCTGTGGCGAGTCATAATTCACCCCTCCACTTT
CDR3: CSAVASHNSPLHF

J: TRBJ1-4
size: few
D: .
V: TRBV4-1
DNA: TGCGCCAGCAGCCAAGGCACAGAACAGGAAAAACTGTTTTTT
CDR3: CASSQGTEQEKLFF

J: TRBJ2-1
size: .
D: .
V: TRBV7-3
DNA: TGTGCCAGCAGCCCCCAGGTAGCCGGGATAAATCACAATGAGCAGTTCTTC
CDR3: CASSPQVAGINHNEQFF